This T cell receptor beta chain was identified during a study of shared clonotypes between healthy human individuals. V lost 6 bases, J lost 4 bases, and 1 base stayed unmatched. This CDR3 has 13 amino acids. Looked up from germline, CDR1 is SNHLY and CDR2 is FYNNEI. This clone came up once. Its target is not known. Different DNA sequences within this sample yield the same CDR3. The data were produced by immunoSEQ multiplex PCR, yet TCRdb's version contains in-frame clones alone and is incomplete. The sample has under 2,500,000 clones; approximately 94% are singletons. Overall study results and limits: Blood was the only sampled material, and tissue repertoires likely differ. At large depth, rarefaction still showed sorted-subset sequencing to be incomplete. It was anticipated that sequencing depth would influence how many clonotypes donors shared.

Input material: naive CD4+ T cells sorted from blood. Subset in this sample: CD45RA+ positively selected. The sequence was obtained from a man in his late teens or twenties in good health. The V gene is TRBV2, the J gene TRBJ1-5; 9 bases match TRBD1. CDR3 DNA sequence: TGTGCCAGCAGCGGGACAGGGAATCAGCCCCAGCATTTT. Translating gives CASSGTGNQPQHF.